Sequencing of this TCR beta chain was carried out in a study of early T cells in non-severe SARS-CoV-2 infection. Researchers tagged individual cDNA molecules with unique molecular identifiers. TCRdb ran MiXCR on the 5' RACE reads and lists one entry per CDR3 protein. The sample has about 34,000 distinct CDR3 sequences, 5.5% to 7.5% seen once. Sequenced sample: whole blood. This clonotype originated in an adult who was a healthcare worker with PCR-confirmed SARS-CoV-2 infection or an uninfected control (not recorded which).

CDR3 coding DNA: TGTGCCAGCAGCCCCGGGACAGGGGGCCCCAATTCACCCCTCCACTTT. This codes for CASSPGTGGPNSPLHF. The rearrangement links TRBV28 to TRBJ1-6, with 12 bases lining up with TRBD1. Trimming cost V 6 bases and J 7 bases; bases outside gene matches: 7. The V gene's germline CDR1 is MDHEN and CDR2 SYDVKM. The CDR3 is 16 amino acids.